This entry lists 29 T cell receptor beta chains sequenced from one sample in a study of blood T cells in healthy people across ages. Then a second PCR, running about 7 to 11 cycles, was carried out with a sample-barcoded 5' primer and a J-beta primer mix. In TCRdb, the 5' RACE reads were re-called with MiXCR into one record per CDR3 protein. Of over 700,000 distinct CDR3 sequences detected, more than 20% appear once; the ten largest clones hold 9.4%. These data also featured in a second study, about T cells of mothers and their children.

The sequenced sample consisted of blood. The receptor set was obtained from a boy younger than 18 in good health.

CDR3 region: CASSVGTSNTEAFF. The DNA for the CDR3 is TGTGCCAGCAGCGTCGGGACATCGAACACTGAAGCTTTCTTT. The V call is TRBV9, the J call TRBJ1-1; tentative D call: TRBD1 (6 bases). Germline CDR1 reads SGDLS; CDR2 reads YYNGEE. V was shortened by 2 bases and J by 1 base, with 9 bases between the two germline ends. The CDR3 is 14 amino acids. Based on the CDR3 plus reference TRBV9 and TRBJ1-1, the full variable domain is DSGVTQTPKHLITATGQRVTLRCSPRSGDLSVYWYQQSLDQGLQFLIQYYNGEERAKGNILERFSAQQFPDLHSELNLSSLELGDSALYFCASSVGTSNTEAFFGQGTRLTVV.

The J gene is TRBJ2-3, the V gene TRBV12-3 or TRBV12-4, with D perhaps TRBD2 (5 bases). This CDR3 spans 13 amino acids. Trimming took 5 bases from V and 7 from J, leaving 13 bases between them. The CDR3 here is CASSDKLDHTQYF. CDR3 DNA: TGTGCCAGCAGTGATAAACTAGATCATACGCAGTATTTT.

V is TRBV6-5 and J is TRBJ2-2; 7 bases align to TRBD1. CDR1 and CDR2 (germline): MNHEY, SVGAGI. Germline trimming cut 0 bases from V and 1 base from J; bases unmatched to any gene: 5. This CDR3 spans 17 amino acids. DNA of the CDR3: TGTGCCAGCAGTTACTCAGTAGGACAGGTGAACACCGGGGAGCTGTTTTTT. It yields the protein CASSYSVGQVNTGELFF.

The rearrangement links TRBV29-1 to TRBJ1-1; weak D call: TRBD1 (6 bases). Germline V gives CDR1 SQVTM, CDR2 ANQGSEA. V lost 6 bases, J lost 5 bases, and 13 bases lay in between. The CDR3 runs 12 residues. CDR3 protein: CSVEGDGTEAFF. The CDR3 coding sequence is TGCAGCGTCGAGGGGGATGGGACTGAAGCTTTCTTT. Combining the CDR3 with reference TRBV29-1 and TRBJ1-1 gives the whole variable domain SAVISQKPSRDICQRGTSLTIQCQVDSQVTMMFWYRQQPGQSLTLIATANQGSEATYESGFVIDKFPISRPNLTFSTLTVSNMSPEDSSIYLCSVEGDGTEAFFGQGTRLTVV.

This clonotype was seen only once. V is TRBV7-8 and J is TRBJ1-5, with D tentatively TRBD1 (5 bases). The germline V gene has CDR1 SGHVS and CDR2 FQNEAQ. Trimming took off 5 bases at V and 8 bases at J, with 25 bases between the two ends. The CDR3 covers 17 residues. The CDR3: CASSLSRQGLGPKPQHF. DNA for the CDR3: TGTGCCAGCAGCCTCTCTAGGCAGGGTCTAGGTCCCAAGCCCCAGCATTTT. The full variable domain, with the rest looked up from reference TRBV7-8 and TRBJ1-5, is GAGVSQSPRYKVAKRGQDVALRCDPISGHVSLFWYQQALGQGPEFLTYFQNEAQLDKSGLPSDRFFAERPEGSVSTLKIQRTQQEDSAVYLCASSLSRQGLGPKPQHFGDGTRLSIL.

This clonotype has just one count. V gene TRBV10-3 combines with J gene TRBJ2-1; D call uncertain. CDR3 length equals 14 residues. The germline gives CDR1 ENHRY, CDR2 SYGVKD. Trimming took off 8 bases at V and 0 bases at J, with 11 bases between the two ends. CDR3 nucleotide sequence: TGTGCCATCGGAGACCAGAGCTCCTACAATGAGCAGTTCTTC. Residues: CAIGDQSSYNEQFF.

V and J are TRBV20-1 and TRBJ2-3; 7 bases agree with TRBD2. Germline CDR1 reads DFQATT; CDR2 reads SNEGSKA (reference sequence). J gave up 2 bases and V 0 bases, and 5 bases lay outside the gene matches. The CDR3 contains 15 residues. The DNA of the CDR3 is TGCAGTGCTAGAGATCCTAGCGGCCTCACAGATACGCAGTATTTT. Translating it yields CSARDPSGLTDTQYF.

The V gene is TRBV7-2, the J gene TRBJ2-7; D is tentatively TRBD1 or TRBD2 (7 bases each). Trimming took 1 base from V and 6 from J, leaving 13 bases between them. The germline gives CDR1 SGHTA, CDR2 FQGNSA. The CDR3 consists of 14 residues. The CDR3 is CASSLVSGGGEQYF. The CDR3 nucleotides read TGTGCCAGCAGCTTAGTTTCAGGGGGGGGCGAGCAGTACTTC.

This chain joins TRBV5-1 and TRBJ2-5; the match to TRBD2 covers 12 bases. The CDR3 spans 16 residues. J was trimmed by 1 base and V by 4 bases; bases with no gene match: 5. Germline assignment: CDR1 SGHRS and CDR2 YFSETQ. Here the CDR3 DNA reads TGCGCCAGCAGCACACTAGCGGGAGGACCCCAAGAGACCCAGTACTTC. Translation gives CASSTLAGGPQETQYF.

This clonotype appeared a single time. The chain joins TRBV12-3 or TRBV12-4 to TRBJ1-5; no reliable D call. The CDR3 contains 14 residues. The V gene lost 3 bases and the J gene lost 3 bases, with 9 bases spanning the gap. This CDR3 is CASSFSQYNQPQHF. CDR3 in DNA: TGTGCCAGCAGTTTTAGCCAGTACAATCAGCCCCAGCATTTT.

This clonotype was seen a few times. The rearrangement links TRBV29-1 to TRBJ2-5; D call uncertain. Germline loops: CDR1 SQVTM, CDR2 ANQGSEA. Trimming removed 4 bases at V and 2 bases at J, with 8 bases between. The CDR3 length is 12 residues. CDR3 residues: CSVVDFQETQYF. The CDR3 coding sequence is TGCAGCGTTGTCGACTTTCAAGAGACCCAGTACTTC.

This clonotype was recorded a few times. The V gene is TRBV4-3, the J gene TRBJ2-1, with a weak D call TRBD2 (6 bases). CDR3 length equals 14 residues. V dropped 1 base and J dropped 7 bases, with 11 bases sitting between them. CDR1 is LGHNA, CDR2 YSLEER, per germline. CDR3 residues: CASSQVEGLNEQFF. The CDR3 nucleotides read TGCGCCAGCAGCCAAGTGGAGGGGCTAAATGAGCAGTTCTTC.

The rearrangement joins TRBV9 to TRBJ2-1; maybe TRBD1 (6 bases). The V gene lost 0 bases and the J gene lost 7 bases, with 17 bases spanning the gap. The V gene's germline CDR1 is SGDLS and CDR2 YYNGEE. The CDR3 has 16 amino acids. For the CDR3, the DNA is TGTGCCAGCAGCGTAGCGCGTGGGGGCCCAATTAATGAGCAGTTCTTC. Protein product: CASSVARGGPINEQFF. The whole variable domain, remainder taken from reference TRBV9 and TRBJ2-1, is DSGVTQTPKHLITATGQRVTLRCSPRSGDLSVYWYQQSLDQGLQFLIQYYNGEERAKGNILERFSAQQFPDLHSELNLSSLELGDSALYFCASSVARGGPINEQFFGPGTRLTVL.

The V gene is TRBV2, the J gene TRBJ2-7, with 8 bases aligning to TRBD2. J was trimmed by 2 bases and V by 6 bases; bases with no gene match: 12. Germline assignment: CDR1 SNHLY and CDR2 FYNNEI. CDR3 length: 16 residues. The CDR3 coding sequence is TGTGCCAGCAGGAGAGCGGGAGTGCAATCCACCTACGAGCAGTACTTC. This codes for CASRRAGVQSTYEQYF.

The chain uses TRBV3-1 and TRBJ2-2, with D maybe TRBD2 (6 bases). CDR3 length: 14 amino acids. The germline gives CDR1 LGHDT, CDR2 YNNKEL (reference sequence). The ends were cut back, 4 bases at V and 6 bases at J, with 12 bases in the middle. In nucleotides, the CDR3 is TGTGCCAGCAGCCTGGGGCTAGCGTCCGGGGAGCTGTTTTTT. Translated, it gives CASSLGLASGELFF.

This clonotype was counted a few times. This chain uses TRBV5-1 with TRBJ2-7; 7 bases agree with TRBD1. In germline, CDR1 is SGHRS, CDR2 YFSETQ. The CDR3 is made up of 14 amino acids. V gave up 6 bases and J gave up 0 bases; unmatched junction bases: 6. The CDR3 DNA reads as TGCGCCAGCACCCCGACAGGGCCCTCCTACGAGCAGTACTTC. It yields the protein CASTPTGPSYEQYF.

In this sample, this clonotype turned up a few times. The chain carries TRBV7-8 and TRBJ2-5; 9 nucleotides align to TRBD2. The CDR3 runs 18 residues. With V trimmed by 3 bases and J by 4 bases, 15 bases remained unmatched. Looked up from germline, CDR1 is SGHVS and CDR2 is FQNEAQ. The CDR3, as DNA: TGTGCCAGCAGCTTTTCCCTAGCGGCTAGCGGGGCGAGAGAGACCCAGTACTTC. This gives the protein CASSFSLAASGARETQYF.

With regard to this clonotype: The junction does not match germline at one end; this may be a read error. The gene calls are TRBV24-1 and TRBJ1-2; no clear D gene. Germline CDR1 reads KGHDR; CDR2 reads SFDVKD. The CDR3 sequence is 15 residues long. The CDR3 sequence: CATSEGPSTKYGYTF. The CDR3 DNA reads as TGTGCCACCAGCGAAGGGCCGAGTACTAAGTATGGCTACACCTTC.

The V call is TRBV20-1, the J call TRBJ1-2, with 9 bases aligning to TRBD1. With 5 bases clipped from V and 7 bases from J, the junction kept 8 bases outside the gene matches. The germline CDR1 and CDR2 sequences are DFQATT and SNEGSKA (reference sequence). This CDR3 is 13 amino acids long. CDR3 amino acids: CSASTGGDSGYTF. The CDR3 DNA follows: TGCAGTGCTTCGACAGGGGGAGACTCTGGCTACACCTTC.

The chain links TRBV5-1 to TRBJ2-2; the D gene is possibly TRBD1 (5 bases). The CDR3 runs 15 residues. Germline V gene data show CDR1 as SGHRS and CDR2 as YFSETQ. The germline V and J ends were trimmed by 1 base and 4 bases, with 11 bases remaining between them. CDR3: CASSLRQQPTGELFF. DNA for the CDR3: TGCGCCAGCAGCTTGCGACAGCAGCCCACCGGGGAGCTGTTTTTT.

This clonotype was seen a handful of times. The chain is built from TRBV3-1 and TRBJ2-1, with 8 bases aligning to TRBD2. CDR1 is LGHDT, CDR2 YNNKEL, per germline (reference sequence). CDR3 length: 15 amino acids. J gave up 6 bases and V 5 bases, and 9 bases lay outside the gene matches. The CDR3 here is CASSLAGLQSNEQFF. Here the CDR3 DNA reads TGTGCCAGCAGCTTAGCGGGACTCCAATCCAATGAGCAGTTCTTC.

The chain is built from TRBV25-1 and TRBJ2-7; 10 bases are shared with TRBD2. Per the germline V gene, CDR1 is MGHDK and CDR2 is SYGVNS. This CDR3 is 16 amino acids long. Losses at the gene ends were 8 bases for V and 3 bases for J; bases not matched to a gene: 13. CDR3 in amino acids: CASQGLAVGGDYEQYF. The CDR3 DNA follows: TGTGCCAGCCAAGGACTAGCGGTGGGAGGAGACTACGAGCAGTACTTC.

This chain connects TRBV28 to TRBJ2-1, with D perhaps given as TRBD1 or TRBD2 (5 bases each). Judging by the DNA end, TRBJ2-7 fits better; the J call may be wrong. Germline V gene data show CDR1 as MDHEN and CDR2 as SYDVKM. The CDR3 loop spans 16 amino acids. CDR3: CASSGLREGALYEQYF. The CDR3 region has the DNA TGTGCCAGCAGTGGGTTGAGGGAAGGGGCCCTCTACGAGCAGTACTTC.

The chain combines TRBV4-1 with TRBJ2-4; 12 bases agree with TRBD2. The CDR3 is made up of 15 amino acids. Per germline, CDR1 MGHRA and CDR2 YSYEKL. The V gene end was trimmed by 4 bases and the J gene end by 6 bases; junction bases not matched to a gene: 4. DNA of the CDR3: TGCGCCAGCAGCCTATCTAGCGGGGGGGCAAACATTCAGTACTTC. Encoded protein: CASSLSSGGANIQYF.

The gene calls are TRBV20-1 and TRBJ2-7; 10 bases line up with TRBD2. Germline V gene lookup returns CDR1 DFQATT and CDR2 SNEGSKA (reference sequence). V gave up 0 bases and J gave up 3 bases; unmatched junction bases: 8. This CDR3 region has 16 residues. The CDR3 is CSARDPKAGGLYEQYF. CDR3 bases: TGCAGTGCTAGAGACCCCAAAGCGGGGGGGCTCTACGAGCAGTACTTC.

This clonotype has a count of ten or more. The chain joins TRBV7-2 to TRBJ2-5; no firm D call. The ends were cut back, 2 bases at V and 4 bases at J, with 8 bases in the middle. Germline V CDR1 and CDR2: SGHTA, FQGNSA. This CDR3 spans 13 amino acids. The CDR3 loop is CASSLNLGETQYF. In nucleotides, the CDR3 is TGTGCCAGCAGCTTAAACCTGGGAGAGACCCAGTACTTC.

The V gene is TRBV6-6, the J gene TRBJ2-4; TRBD1 or TRBD2 may be the D gene (5 bases each). The CDR3 runs 15 residues. CDR1 is MNHNY and CDR2 is SVGAGI in the germline V gene (reference sequence). Trimming removed 6 bases at V and 7 bases at J, with 19 bases between. CDR3 region: CASSSTGTPWNIQYF. The DNA for the CDR3 is TGTGCCAGCAGCTCGACCGGGACCCCCTGGAACATTCAGTACTTC.

The rearrangement uses TRBV18 and TRBJ2-4; D not certain. This CDR3 is 11 amino acids long. Trimming removed 2 bases from V and 10 bases from J, with 6 bases in between. The germline CDR1 and CDR2 sequences are KGHSH and LQKENI. The CDR3 here is CASSPGEIQYF. CDR3 DNA sequence: TGTGCCAGCTCACCAGGCGAGATTCAGTACTTC.

This clonotype was seen a few times. Its ends do not fully match the called genes, so a read error is possible. This chain links TRBV3-1 with TRBJ2-5; possibly TRBD1 for D (6 bases). The assigned J gene may be wrong: the sequence end matches TRBJ2-1 better. CDR1 is LGHDT, CDR2 YNNKEL, per germline (reference sequence). The CDR3 length is 15 residues. The CDR3 region has the DNA TGTGCCAGCACCCAAGACAGGCTCCCCTACAATGAGCAGTTCTTC. As protein: CASTQDRLPYNEQFF.